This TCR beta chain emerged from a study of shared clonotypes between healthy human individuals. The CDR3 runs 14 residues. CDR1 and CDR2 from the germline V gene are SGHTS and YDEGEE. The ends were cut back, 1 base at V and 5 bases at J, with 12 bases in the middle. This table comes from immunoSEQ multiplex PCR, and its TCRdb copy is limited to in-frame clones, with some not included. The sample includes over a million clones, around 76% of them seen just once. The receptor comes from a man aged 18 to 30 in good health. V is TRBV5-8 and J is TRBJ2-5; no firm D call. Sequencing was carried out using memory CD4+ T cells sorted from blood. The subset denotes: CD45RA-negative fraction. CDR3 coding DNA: TGTGCCAGCAGCTTGCTCTCGGGCCCGGAGACCCAGTACTTC. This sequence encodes CASSLLSGPETQYF.